Listed below are T cell receptor beta chains from one sample, sequenced in a study of identical twins. In TCRdb, the 5' RACE reads were re-called with MiXCR into one record per CDR3 protein. The sample has approximately 1.8 million distinct CDR3 sequences; around a third are singletons. The material sequenced was cord blood. These receptors came from a newborn girl in good health. Both conserved end residues are part of each CDR3. Each record gives: V gene, J gene, clone size, D gene, CDR3 protein, CDR3 DNA. A D gene is named only where the DNA matches it firmly. Clone size is shown for a subset of rows, as once, few, many or a class of expanded clone.

>TRBV7-9|TRBJ2-1|NA|NA
CASRPGLHWEQFF
TGTGCCAGCAGGCCGGGACTTCATTGGGAGCAGTTCTTC
>TRBV12-3/TRBV12-4|TRBJ2-5|NA|TRBD1
CASSDRGETRYF
TGTGCCAGTAGTGACAGGGGGGAGACCCGGTACTTC
>TRBV20-1|TRBJ1-4|NA|NA
CSASPASNEKLFF
TGCAGTGCTAGTCCGGCGAGTAATGAAAAACTGTTTTTT
>TRBV29-1|TRBJ2-1|many|NA
CSGRGGGPYNEQFF
TGCAGCGGGCGGGGCGGGGGCCCTTACAATGAGCAGTTCTTC
>TRBV4-1|TRBJ2-3|NA|TRBD2
CASSQVREGTDTQYF
TGCGCCAGCAGCCAAGTCAGGGAGGGTACAGATACGCAGTATTTT
>TRBV27|TRBJ2-1|few|NA
CASSRSGIWGRIVDEQFF
TGTGCCAGCAGCCGAAGCGGAATTTGGGGACGGATAGTGGATGAGCAGTTCTTC
>TRBV27|TRBJ2-1|NA|NA
CASRSSGSTHNEQFF
TGTGCCAGCAGGAGTAGCGGCTCAACCCACAATGAGCAGTTCTTC
>TRBV6-5|TRBJ2-7|NA|TRBD1
CASRGTGLHEQYF
TGTGCCAGCAGGGGGACAGGGCTCCACGAGCAGTACTTC
>TRBV7-2|TRBJ1-2|few|TRBD1
CASSLVADRANGYTF
TGTGCCAGCAGCTTAGTAGCGGACAGGGCCAACGGCTACACCTTC
>TRBV10-3|TRBJ2-2|NA|TRBD1
CAIRPGQGAGELFF
TGTGCCATCAGACCGGGACAGGGCGCCGGGGAGCTGTTTTTT
>TRBV3-1|TRBJ2-7|few|NA
CASSHRRRQDTYEQYF
TGTGCCAGCAGCCATAGACGACGACAGGACACCTACGAGCAGTACTTC
>TRBV9|TRBJ1-1|once|TRBD1
CASSVETGPRRNTEAFF
TGTGCCAGCAGCGTAGAGACAGGGCCTCGCCGGAACACTGAAGCTTTCTTT
>TRBV12-3/TRBV12-4|TRBJ1-5|NA|NA
CASSLIGSRNQPQHF
TGTGCCAGCAGTTTGATAGGGAGCCGAAATCAGCCCCAGCATTTT
>TRBV28|TRBJ1-4|few|NA
CASTPLDRNEKLFF
TGTGCCAGCACCCCACTGGACCGTAATGAAAAACTGTTTTTT
>TRBV4-1|TRBJ2-3|NA|TRBD2
CASSQERLAGARTDTQYF
TGCGCCAGCAGCCAAGAGCGACTAGCGGGGGCGCGCACAGATACGCAGTATTTT
>TRBV9|TRBJ2-3|few|NA
CASSVGIHTTTDTQYF
TGTGCCAGCAGCGTAGGAATCCATACTACCACAGATACGCAGTATTTT
>TRBV10-2|TRBJ2-7|few|NA
CASSGNRVYEQYF
TGCGCCAGCAGTGGGAACAGGGTCTACGAGCAGTACTTC
>TRBV7-9|TRBJ2-7|NA|TRBD2
CASSFRTSVYEQYF
TGTGCCAGCAGCTTCCGGACTAGCGTCTACGAGCAGTACTTC
>TRBV25-1|TRBJ1-4|many|TRBD1
CATSTGREKLFF
TGTGCCACCTCGACAGGGAGGGAAAAACTGTTTTTT
>TRBV6-5|TRBJ2-1|NA|TRBD2
CASSYTRDLAGIYNEQFF
TGTGCCAGCAGTTACACAAGAGATCTAGCGGGGATTTACAATGAGCAGTTCTTC
>TRBV7-2|TRBJ2-7|NA|TRBD2
CASSLFTSGVHEQYF
TGTGCCAGCAGCCTTTTCACTAGCGGGGTCCACGAGCAGTACTTC
>TRBV6-1|TRBJ2-5|NA|NA
CASSGEWGWITETQYF
TGTGCCAGTAGTGGGGAATGGGGCTGGATCACGGAGACCCAGTACTTC
>TRBV12-3/TRBV12-4|TRBJ2-7|NA|TRBD2
CASSLTAAGGRRQYF
TGTGCCAGCAGTTTAACGGCAGCGGGAGGAAGGAGGCAGTACTTC
>TRBV5-1|TRBJ2-5|many|NA
CASSLAGEQTQYF
TGCGCCAGCAGCTTGGCGGGAGAGCAGACCCAGTACTTC
>TRBV4-2|TRBJ2-1|NA|TRBD2
CASSQELAGADEQFF
TGTGCCAGCAGCCAAGAGCTAGCGGGAGCCGATGAGCAGTTCTTC
>TRBV12-3/TRBV12-4|TRBJ2-7|few|NA
CASSLAGVIEQYF
TGTGCCAGCAGCCTGGCCGGGGTAATCGAGCAGTACTTC
>TRBV5-1|TRBJ1-2|NA|TRBD1
CASSPRTGSYYGYTF
TGCGCCAGCAGCCCGCGGACAGGGAGCTACTATGGCTACACCTTC
>TRBV20-1|TRBJ2-1|few|TRBD2
CSAETSGTYNEQFF
TGCAGTGCTGAGACTAGCGGGACCTACAATGAGCAGTTCTTC
>TRBV25-1|TRBJ2-1|NA|NA
CASSEMETQFF
TGTGCCAGCAGTGAGATGGAGACCCAGTTCTTC
>TRBV10-3|TRBJ2-1|NA|TRBD2
CAISVVLAGDDNEQFF
TGTGCCATCAGTGTCGTACTAGCGGGAGATGACAATGAGCAGTTCTTC
>TRBV4-1|TRBJ2-1|few|NA
CASSPLGRSSYNEQFF
TGCGCCAGCAGCCCCCTGGGGCGGAGCTCCTACAATGAGCAGTTCTTC
>TRBV20-1|TRBJ2-2|NA|TRBD1
CSALRQGANGELFF
TGCAGTGCACTTAGACAGGGGGCAAACGGGGAGCTGTTTTTT
>TRBV7-2|TRBJ2-3|NA|TRBD2
CASSLGRLAGLRTDTQYF
TGTGCCAGCAGCTTAGGGCGGCTAGCGGGGCTACGCACAGATACGCAGTATTTT
>TRBV28|TRBJ2-1|few|TRBD1
CASSFPGQYNEQFF
TGTGCCAGCAGTTTCCCGGGACAGTACAATGAGCAGTTCTTC
>TRBV3-1|TRBJ1-2|NA|NA
CASSLSGGGDGYTF
TGTGCCAGCAGCCTAAGTGGGGGGGGTGATGGCTACACCTTC
>TRBV28|TRBJ2-1|NA|TRBD2
CASSFPGTSFNEQFF
TGTGCCAGCAGTTTCCCCGGGACTAGTTTCAATGAGCAGTTCTTC
>TRBV7-9|TRBJ2-7|few|TRBD2
CASSPGGAGEQYF
TGTGCCAGCAGCCCCGGGGGGGCGGGCGAGCAGTACTTC
>TRBV18|TRBJ2-7|NA|NA
CASSPYDGNPYGQYF
TGTGCCAGCTCACCATATGACGGGAACCCCTACGGGCAGTACTTC
>TRBV7-9|TRBJ2-7|NA|TRBD2
CASSWRTSGEQYF
TGTGCCAGCAGCTGGAGGACTAGCGGGGAGCAGTACTTC